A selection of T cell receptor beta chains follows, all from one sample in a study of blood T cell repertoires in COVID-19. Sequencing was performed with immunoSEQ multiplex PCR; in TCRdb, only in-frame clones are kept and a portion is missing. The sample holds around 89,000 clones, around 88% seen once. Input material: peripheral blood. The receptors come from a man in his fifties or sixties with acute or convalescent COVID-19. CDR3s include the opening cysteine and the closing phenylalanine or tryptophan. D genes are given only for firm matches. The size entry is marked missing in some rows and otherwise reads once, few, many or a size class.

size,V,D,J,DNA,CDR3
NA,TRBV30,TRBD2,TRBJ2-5,TGTGCCTGGACGCCCGGCGGGAGGGCCTGGGAGACCCAGTACTTC,CAWTPGGRAWETQYF
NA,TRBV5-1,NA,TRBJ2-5,TGCGCCAGCAGCTTGGGGGGGCAGGACCTACCCCAAGAGACCCAGTACTTC,CASSLGGQDLPQETQYF
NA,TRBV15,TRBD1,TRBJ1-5,TGTGCCACCAGTATGATCAGGGGGCGCAATCAGCCCCAGCATTTT,CATSMIRGRNQPQHF
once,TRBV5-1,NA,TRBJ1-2,TGCGCCAGCAGTCAACAGGGACCCTATGGCTACACCTTC,CASSQQGPYGYTF
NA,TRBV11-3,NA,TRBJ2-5,TGTGCCAGCAGCCTTACATCGGGGTCAGAGACCCAGTACTTC,CASSLTSGSETQYF
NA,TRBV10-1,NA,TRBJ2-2,TGCGCCAGCAGTGTAAACAGGGCCACCGGGGAGCTGTTTTTT,CASSVNRATGELFF
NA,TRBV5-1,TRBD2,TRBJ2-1,TGCGCCAGCAGCTTGGTGGGTAGCGGGAGCTCCTACAATGAGCAGTTCTTC,CASSLVGSGSSYNEQFF
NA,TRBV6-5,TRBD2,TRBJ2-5,TGTGCCAGCAGCAGGACTAGCGGGGGGGTAGAGACCCAGTACTTC,CASSRTSGGVETQYF
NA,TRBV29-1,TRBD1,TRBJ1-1,TGCAGCGGGCAACAGGGGGCGGTGGGTGAAGCTTTCTTT,CSGQQGAVGEAFF
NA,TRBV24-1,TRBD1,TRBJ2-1,TGTGCCACCAGCTTGACAGGGGGCGGGTATGAGCAGTTCTTC,CATSLTGGGYEQFF
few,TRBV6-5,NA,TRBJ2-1,TGTGCCAGCAGTTACCCCGGACAGAACAATGAGCAGTTCTTC,CASSYPGQNNEQFF
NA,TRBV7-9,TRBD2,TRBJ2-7,TGTGCCAGCAGCTTAATGGGAGGGGTTAACTACGAGCAGTACTTC,CASSLMGGVNYEQYF
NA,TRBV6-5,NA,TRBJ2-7,TGTGCCAGCAGTAAGGACAGCTTGGTGAACGAGCAGTACTTC,CASSKDSLVNEQYF
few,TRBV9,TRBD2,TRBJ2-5,TGTGCCAGCAGTACCGTAGCGGGAGTTGGTGAGACCCAGTACTTC,CASSTVAGVGETQYF
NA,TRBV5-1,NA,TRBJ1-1,TGCGCCAGCAGCTTGGAGTCAGTTGGCACTGAAGCTTTCTTT,CASSLESVGTEAFF
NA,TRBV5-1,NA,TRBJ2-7,TGCGCCAGCAGCCCTGGCGGGGTAGGCTCCTACGAGCAGTACTTC,CASSPGGVGSYEQYF
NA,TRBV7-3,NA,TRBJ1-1,TGTGCCAGCAGCTTAACGGGGGCGTCTGAAGCTTTCTTT,CASSLTGASEAFF
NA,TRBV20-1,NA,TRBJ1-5,TGCAGTGCGAGTGCCCCCAGGGGCAATCAGCCCCAGCATTTT,CSASAPRGNQPQHF
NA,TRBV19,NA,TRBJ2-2,TGTGCCAGTACCCCAAGCTCCATTAACACCGGGGAGCTGTTTTTT,CASTPSSINTGELFF
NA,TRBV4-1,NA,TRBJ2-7,TGCGCCAGCAGCCAAGCCAGGGGTTACTACGAGCAGTACTTC,CASSQARGYYEQYF
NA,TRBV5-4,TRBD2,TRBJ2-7,TGTGCCAGCAGCTTGTCAAGCGGGAGGAGCTACGAGCAGTACTTC,CASSLSSGRSYEQYF
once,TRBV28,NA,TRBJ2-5,TGTGCCAGCAGCCCAAACAGGGTCCAAGAGACCCAGTACTTC,CASSPNRVQETQYF
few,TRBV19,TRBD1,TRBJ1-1,TGTGCCAGTAGTAGGACAGGGAAGGTAACTGAAGCTTTCTTT,CASSRTGKVTEAFF
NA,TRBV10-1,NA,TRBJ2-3,TGCGCCAGCAGTGATAACCCGGGCAGGGAAACAGATACGCAGTATTTT,CASSDNPGRETDTQYF
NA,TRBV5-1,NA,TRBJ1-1,TGCGCCAGCAGCCCACAGGGTTTCACTGAAGCTTTCTTT,CASSPQGFTEAFF
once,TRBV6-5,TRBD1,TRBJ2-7,TGTGCCAGCAGCCCCACAGGGGGGTCCTACGAGCAGTACTTC,CASSPTGGSYEQYF
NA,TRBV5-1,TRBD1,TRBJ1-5,TGCGCCAGCAGCTTGGAGTTGGGGACAGGGAACAATCAGCCCCAGCATTTT,CASSLELGTGNNQPQHF
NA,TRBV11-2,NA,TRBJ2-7,TGTGCCAGCAGCTTGGAACAGGGAAGGGTAAGGGACGAGCAGTACTTC,CASSLEQGRVRDEQYF
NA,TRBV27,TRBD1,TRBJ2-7,TGTGCCAGCGGTCCCCGTAAATTGACAGGGTCCGCCTACGAGCAGTACTTC,CASGPRKLTGSAYEQYF
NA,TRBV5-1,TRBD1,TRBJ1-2,TGCGCCAGCAGCTTTGACAGGGGGAGTGTCTATGGCTACACCTTC,CASSFDRGSVYGYTF
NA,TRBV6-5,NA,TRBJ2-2,TGTGCCAGCAGTTACAGACACGGGGAGCTGTTTTTT,CASSYRHGELFF
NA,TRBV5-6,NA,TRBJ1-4,TGTGCCAGCAGCGCTTCAACAGGCCTTGTTAATGAAAAACTGTTTTTT,CASSASTGLVNEKLFF
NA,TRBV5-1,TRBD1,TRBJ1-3,TGCGCCAGCAGCAGCACAGGGGGTGGAAACACCATATATTTT,CASSSTGGGNTIYF
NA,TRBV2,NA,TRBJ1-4,TGTGCCAGCAGTATAGCCTCGACAACTAATGAAAAACTGTTTTTT,CASSIASTTNEKLFF
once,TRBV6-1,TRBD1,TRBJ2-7,TGTGCCAGCAGTGCTACTTCGGACAGGGTCTCTGGGGAGCAGTACTTC,CASSATSDRVSGEQYF
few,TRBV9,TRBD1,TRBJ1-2,TGTGCCAGCAGCGTAAAGGGGACAGGGGATGGCTACACCTTC,CASSVKGTGDGYTF
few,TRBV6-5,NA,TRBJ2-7,TGTGCCAGCAGTCTAGGGGGTTACGAGCAGTACTTC,CASSLGGYEQYF
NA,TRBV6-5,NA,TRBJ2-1,TGTGCCAGCAGGACAGGCGCAACCTACAATGAGCAGTTCTTC,CASRTGATYNEQFF
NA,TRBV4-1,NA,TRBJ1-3,TGCGCCAGCAGCCGACAGCGGGCCTCTGGAAACACCATATATTTT,CASSRQRASGNTIYF
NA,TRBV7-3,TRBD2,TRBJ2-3,TGTGCCAGCAGCACGGGACTAGCGGGAATTGCAGATACGCAGTATTTT,CASSTGLAGIADTQYF
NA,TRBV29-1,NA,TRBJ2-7,TGCAGCGTAGTTGTGGTCGACAGACCCTACGAGCAGTACTTC,CSVVVVDRPYEQYF
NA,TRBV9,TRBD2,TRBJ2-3,TGTGCCAGCAGCGTAGCAGCGGGAGGACCCACAGATACGCAGTATTTT,CASSVAAGGPTDTQYF
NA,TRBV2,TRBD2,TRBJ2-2,TGTGCCAGCAACCCTCTAGCGGGGGGGCCCCTAGCGAACACCGGGGAGCTGTTTTTT,CASNPLAGGPLANTGELFF
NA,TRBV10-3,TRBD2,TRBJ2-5,TGTGCCACGAGGACTAGCGGGAGGGCCTACGAGACCCAGTACTTC,CATRTSGRAYETQYF
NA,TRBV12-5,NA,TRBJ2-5,TGTGCTACGTCCGGGACGGACTATGAAGAGACCCAGTACTTC,CATSGTDYEETQYF
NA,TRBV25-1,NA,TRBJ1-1,TGTGCCAGCCGGGACACGAACACTGAAGCTTTCTTT,CASRDTNTEAFF
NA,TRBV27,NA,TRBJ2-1,TGCCACAGTCACCCCTACAATGAGCAGTTCTTC,CHSHPYNEQFF
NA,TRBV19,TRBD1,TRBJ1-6,TGTGCCAGTTCCCCGGGACAGGGGTTCTATAATTCACCCCTCCACTTT,CASSPGQGFYNSPLHF
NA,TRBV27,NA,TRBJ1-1,TGTGCCAGCAGTCCCCCGGGGGCTGAAGCTTTCTTT,CASSPPGAEAFF
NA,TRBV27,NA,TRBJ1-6,TGTGCCAGCAGAGTACAGGATAATTCACCCCTCCACTTT,CASRVQDNSPLHF
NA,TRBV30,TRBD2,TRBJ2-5,TGTGCCTGGAGTCCAGACCTAGCGGGAGAGACCCAGTACTTC,CAWSPDLAGETQYF